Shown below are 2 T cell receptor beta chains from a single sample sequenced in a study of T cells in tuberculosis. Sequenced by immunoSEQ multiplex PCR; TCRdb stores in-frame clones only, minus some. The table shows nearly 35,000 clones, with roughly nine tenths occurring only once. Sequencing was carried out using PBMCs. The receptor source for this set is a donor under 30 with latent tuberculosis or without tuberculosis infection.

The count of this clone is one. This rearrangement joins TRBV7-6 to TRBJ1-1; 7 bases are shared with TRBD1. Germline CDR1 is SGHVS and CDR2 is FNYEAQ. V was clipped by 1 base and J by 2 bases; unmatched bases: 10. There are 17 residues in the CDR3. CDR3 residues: CASSLVPFEGANTEAFF. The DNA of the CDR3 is TGTGCCAGCAGCTTAGTCCCCTTTGAGGGGGCTAACACTGAAGCTTTCTTT. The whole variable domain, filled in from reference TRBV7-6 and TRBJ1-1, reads GAGVSQSPRYKVTKRGQDVALRCDPISGHVSLYWYRQALGQGPEFLTYFNYEAQQDKSGLPNDRFSAERPEGSISTLTIQRTEQRDSAMYRCASSLVPFEGANTEAFFGQGTRLTVV.

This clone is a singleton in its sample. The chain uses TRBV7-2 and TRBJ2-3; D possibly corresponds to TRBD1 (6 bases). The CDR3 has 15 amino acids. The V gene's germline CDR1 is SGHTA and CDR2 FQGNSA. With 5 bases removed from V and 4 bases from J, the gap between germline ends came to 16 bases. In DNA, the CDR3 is TGTGCCAGCAGCCGGAGGAGCAGGGGCGCAGATACGCAGTATTTT. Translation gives CASSRRSRGADTQYF.